This T cell receptor (beta chain) was found in a study of blood T cell repertoires in COVID-19. Study-level background: Whether acute or convalescent, the COVID-19 samples came from the United States, Italy and Spain. Sources were T cells, B-cell-depleted T cells, or PBMCs; the material itself was cDNA or gDNA.

Authors' methods: Nucleated cell counts were estimated from reference gene primer amplification. Sequencing used immunoSEQ multiplex PCR; TCRdb keeps in-frame clones, though not all of them. V and J calls and clone size are copied from that table; D and trimming were computed from the DNA. Of nearly 350,000 clones in the sample, about 86% were seen once. The CDR3 runs to 14 residues. Deletions cut 0 bases from V and 1 base from J, with 7 bases between. Germline lookup yields CDR1 SGHRS and CDR2 YFSETQ. The clonotype originates from a man younger than 45 with active or convalescent COVID-19. The genes are TRBV5-1 and TRBJ1-1, with D unclear. Specimen: peripheral blood. CDR3 sequence (DNA): TGCGCCAGCAGCTTGGATGGCGGGAACACTGAAGCTTTCTTT. Encoded protein: CASSLDGGNTEAFF. Supplemented by reference TRBV5-1 and TRBJ1-1, the full variable domain reads KAGVTQTPRYLIKTRGQQVTLSCSPISGHRSVSWYQQTPGQGLQFLFEYFSETQRNKGNFPGRFSGRQFSNSRSEMNVSTLELGDSALYLCASSLDGGNTEAFFGQGTRLTVV.